This entry describes one T cell receptor (beta chain). Its target is not known. Libraries were prepared by immunoSEQ multiplex PCR; TCRdb keeps only in-frame clonotypes and omits some of them. Among 20,000 to 25,000 clones listed, 75% to 90% were seen once. The data were taken from a study of PD-1 blockade in classical Hodgkin lymphoma. Broader study findings: Exclusion covered patients beginning nivolumab under 1 year post-ASCT. It was reported that newly diagnosed patients had less baseline TCR diversity than healthy donors. There remain no defined causes for the repertoire differences, which possibly reflect disease activity or prior therapy. Complete responders started with a diversity level that resembled newly diagnosed patients at baseline.

Time point noted: cycle 4 day 1 (C4D1), after less than 7 weeks of nivolumab. Autologous stem cell transplantation was followed by relapse in every patient, and brentuximab vedotin exposure varied. Magnetic negative selection of thawed PBMCs was the method by which CD4+ T cells were purified. The clonotype was recovered from a human donor with classical Hodgkin lymphoma. This specimen was CD4+ T cells from blood, taken before the fourth cycle of nivolumab.

The CDR3: CASSVQLAGSTDTQYF. DNA of the CDR3: TGTGCCAGCAGTGTCCAACTAGCGGGTAGCACAGATACGCAGTATTTT. This chain joins TRBV6-1 and TRBJ2-3; 9 bases map to TRBD2. The trim removed 4 bases at V and 0 bases at J, leaving 5 bases unmatched. This CDR3 is built from 16 residues. Looked up from germline, CDR1 is MNHNS and CDR2 is SASEGT.